This T cell receptor beta chain was identified during a study of Graves' ophthalmopathy and Graves' hyperthyroidism. Study-level results: Appearing in blood as well were most expanded thyroid clonotypes above 0.001 frequency.

CDR3 length equals 14 residues. V lost 3 bases and J lost 0, with 8 bases in between. Using RNA transcripts, the TCR beta CDR3 regions were amplified. Second-round multiplex PCR followed a first-round RT-PCR using HTBI primers. TCRdb independently ran MiXCR on the multiplex PCR reads; one entry per CDR3 protein. This sample has 400,000 to 450,000 distinct CDR3 sequences, with roughly 20% found just once. On this clonotype: As yet, its antigen is unknown.

Physicians reached a diagnosis by relying on clinical symptoms, serum thyroxine, TRAb, thyroid ultrasound and orbital computed tomography. Out of about 11 ml of fresh peripheral blood, PBMCs were obtained. The origin of this receptor is a woman between 18 and 29 years old with stable Graves' hyperthyroidism. The chain couples TRBV12-3 or TRBV12-4 to TRBJ1-1; D is unclear. The sequenced material came from peripheral blood. The DNA of the CDR3 is TGTGCCAGCAGTTTTTCACAGTTGAACACTGAAGCTTTCTTT. Translating gives CASSFSQLNTEAFF.